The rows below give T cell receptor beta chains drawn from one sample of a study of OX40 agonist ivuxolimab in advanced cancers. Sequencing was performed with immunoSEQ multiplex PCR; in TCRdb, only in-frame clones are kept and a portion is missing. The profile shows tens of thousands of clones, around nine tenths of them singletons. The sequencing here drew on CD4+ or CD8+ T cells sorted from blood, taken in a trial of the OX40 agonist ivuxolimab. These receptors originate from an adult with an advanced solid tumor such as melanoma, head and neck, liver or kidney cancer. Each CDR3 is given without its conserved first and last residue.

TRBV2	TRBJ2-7	ASRAAYEQY
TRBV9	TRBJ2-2	ASSVAGRTDTGELF
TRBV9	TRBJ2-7	ASSDGTGGSHEQY
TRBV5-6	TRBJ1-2	ASSLAENDYGYT
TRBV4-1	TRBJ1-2	ASSQVGDRVNGYT
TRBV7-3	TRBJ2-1	ASSANVGLAGVF
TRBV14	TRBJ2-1	ASSQGSYNEQF
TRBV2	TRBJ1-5	ASSSQGFLGQPQH
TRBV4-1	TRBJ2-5	ASSQVGREAETQY
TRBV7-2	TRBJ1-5	ASSLARQPQH
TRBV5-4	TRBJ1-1	ASSWGTGDLNTEAF
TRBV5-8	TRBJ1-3	ASYLGSRSGNTIY
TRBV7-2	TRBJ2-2	ASSLELRSSGELF
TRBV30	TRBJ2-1	AWTVAASSYNEQF
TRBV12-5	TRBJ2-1	ASGFGTSGSSYNEQF
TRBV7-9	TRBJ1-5	ASSRVTGTRGQPQH
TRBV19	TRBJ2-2	ASSRQGSSTGELF
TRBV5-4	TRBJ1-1	ASSLMNTEAF
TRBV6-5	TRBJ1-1	ASSYSRVGKDTEAF
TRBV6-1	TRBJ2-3	ASSEVIRVLTDTQY